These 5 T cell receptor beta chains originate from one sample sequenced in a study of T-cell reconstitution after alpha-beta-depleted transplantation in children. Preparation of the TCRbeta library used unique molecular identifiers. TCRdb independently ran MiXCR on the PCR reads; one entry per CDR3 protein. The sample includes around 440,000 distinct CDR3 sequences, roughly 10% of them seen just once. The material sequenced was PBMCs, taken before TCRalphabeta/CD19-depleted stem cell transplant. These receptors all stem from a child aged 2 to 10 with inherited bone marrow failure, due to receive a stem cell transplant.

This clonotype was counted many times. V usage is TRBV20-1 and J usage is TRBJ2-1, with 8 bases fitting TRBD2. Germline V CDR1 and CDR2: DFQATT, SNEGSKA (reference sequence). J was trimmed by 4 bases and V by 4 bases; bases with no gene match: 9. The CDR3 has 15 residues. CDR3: CSATDERERYNEQFF. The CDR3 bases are TGCAGTGCTACGGACGAGCGGGAGAGGTACAATGAGCAGTTCTTC.

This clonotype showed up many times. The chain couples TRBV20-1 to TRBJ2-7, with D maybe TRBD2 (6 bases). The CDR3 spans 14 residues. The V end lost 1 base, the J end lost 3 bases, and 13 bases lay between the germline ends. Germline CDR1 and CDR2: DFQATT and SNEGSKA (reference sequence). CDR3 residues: CSARVLGGNYEQYF. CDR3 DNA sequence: TGCAGTGCTAGAGTCCTTGGCGGGAACTACGAGCAGTACTTC.

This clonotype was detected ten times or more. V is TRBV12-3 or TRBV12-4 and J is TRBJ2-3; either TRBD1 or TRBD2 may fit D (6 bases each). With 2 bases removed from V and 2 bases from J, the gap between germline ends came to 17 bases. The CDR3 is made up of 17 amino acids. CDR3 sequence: CASSLSVGGVHTDTQYF. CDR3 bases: TGTGCCAGCAGTTTATCTGTCGGGGGCGTTCACACAGATACGCAGTATTTT.

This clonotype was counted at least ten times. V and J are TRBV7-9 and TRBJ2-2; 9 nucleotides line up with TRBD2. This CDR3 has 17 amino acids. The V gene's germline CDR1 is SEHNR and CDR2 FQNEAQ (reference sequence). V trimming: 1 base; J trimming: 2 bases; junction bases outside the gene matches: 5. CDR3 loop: CASSLGGLALNTGELFF. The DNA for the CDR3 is TGTGCCAGCAGCTTAGGCGGACTAGCGCTTAACACCGGGGAGCTGTTTTTT. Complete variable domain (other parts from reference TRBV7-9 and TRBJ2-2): DTGVSQNPRHKITKRGQNVTFRCDPISEHNRLYWYRQTLGQGPEFLTYFQNEAQLEKSRLLSDRFSAERPKGSFSTLEIQRTEQGDSAMYLCASSLGGLALNTGELFFGEGSRLTVL.

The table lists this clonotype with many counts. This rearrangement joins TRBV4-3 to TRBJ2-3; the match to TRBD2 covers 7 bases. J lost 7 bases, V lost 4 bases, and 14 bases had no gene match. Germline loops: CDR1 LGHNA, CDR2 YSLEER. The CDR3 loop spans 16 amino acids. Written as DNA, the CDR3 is TGCGCCAGCAGCCCCCGGCTAGGCCGAAGCGGGAATACGCAGTATTTT. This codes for CASSPRLGRSGNTQYF.